One and the same sample provided the 8 T cell receptor beta chains below, sequenced in a study of patients and donors after allogeneic stem cell transplantation (dated by TCRdb to between 2020 and 2021). Library method: RT-PCR. Sequencing took place on a NextSeq 550. TCRdb reprocessing: public reads trimmed at Q25 with fastp, clones called with MiXCR, in-frame beta chains kept. Records with the same CDR3 protein are collapsed into one entry carrying the most frequent genes and DNA. This sample gives more than 150,000 distinct CDR3 sequences in total; nearly 25% of them show up just once. Roughly 26% of the sample comes from the top ten. The specimen sequenced was blood, either unsorted or a sorted T cell fraction (not recorded which). Every receptor here comes from a human donor who was either an allogeneic HSCT recipient or a stem cell or donor lymphocyte infusion donor (not recorded which). It is not recorded whose cells these are; they may come from a transplant donor.

This clonotype has at least ten counts. The rearrangement joins TRBV12-3 or TRBV12-4 to TRBJ1-2; D perhaps matches TRBD1 (6 bases). This CDR3 region has 15 residues. The V gene lost 7 bases and the J gene lost 5 bases, with 20 bases spanning the gap. The CDR3 bases are TGTGCCAGCACCTGGGGGCTATACCCCTCTTATGGCTACACCTTC. Encoded protein: CASTWGLYPSYGYTF.

The genes are TRBV30 and TRBJ2-1, with D uncertain. The CDR3 consists of 14 residues. With 3 bases removed from V and 3 bases from J, the gap between germline ends came to 12 bases. Germline loops: CDR1 GTSNPN, CDR2 SVGIG (reference sequence). CDR3 loop: CAWSERQLYNEQFF. Here the CDR3 DNA reads TGTGCCTGGAGCGAAAGACAACTCTACAATGAGCAGTTCTTC.

The chain links TRBV5-1 to TRBJ2-5, with D hard to call. V was trimmed by 0 bases and J by 0 bases, leaving 9 bases between them. CDR1 is SGHRS, CDR2 YFSETQ, per germline. The CDR3 covers 15 residues. In DNA, the CDR3 is TGCGCCAGCAGCTTGGTACAATGGTACCAAGAGACCCAGTACTTC. Translated, it gives CASSLVQWYQETQYF.

This clonotype was seen a handful of times. The chain couples TRBV6-5 to TRBJ2-2, with D maybe TRBD1 (6 bases). Germline CDR1 and CDR2: MNHEY and SVGAGI. V lost 7 bases and J 0 bases, leaving 12 bases between the germline ends. The CDR3 totals 15 residues. The CDR3 region is CASTYGQTNTGELFF. The CDR3 bases are TGTGCCAGCACCTACGGACAGACGAACACCGGGGAGCTGTTTTTT.

This clonotype occurred a few times. The chain has TRBV11-2 and TRBJ2-5; either TRBD1 or TRBD2 may fit D (7 bases each). Per germline, CDR1 SGHAT and CDR2 FQNNGV. CDR3 size: 17 residues. V lost 6 bases to trimming and J lost 1 base, with 21 bases between them. In DNA form, the CDR3 reads TGTGCCAGCAGTCCTACAGGGGACTACCGTATCCAAGAGACCCAGTACTTC. Amino acids: CASSPTGDYRIQETQYF.

This clonotype was picked up a small number of times. The chain joins TRBV30 to TRBJ2-5; possibly TRBD2 for D (5 bases). The V gene's germline CDR1 is GTSNPN and CDR2 SVGIG (reference sequence). The CDR3 spans 11 residues. Between the trimmed V and J ends, which lost 0 bases and 10 bases, there was a span of 9 bases. CDR3 DNA sequence: TGTGCCTGGAGTGTACTCGGGGACCAGTACTTC. Its translation is CAWSVLGDQYF.

This clonotype was seen only a few times. The chain uses TRBV6-5 and TRBJ2-3, with D tentatively TRBD2 (7 bases). Trimming pared 4 bases from V and 6 bases from J, leaving 17 bases between. CDR3 length: 15 residues. Germline CDR1 is MNHEY and CDR2 is SVGAGI. This chain's CDR3 is CASSLGGGSWDTQYF. Written as DNA, the CDR3 is TGTGCCAGCAGTTTGGGGGGGGGCTCATGGGATACGCAGTATTTT.

The V and J genes are TRBV15 and TRBJ1-5; D gene ambiguous. The germline V gene encodes CDR1 LNHNV and CDR2 YYDKDF (reference sequence). V dropped 1 base and J dropped 1 base, with 5 bases sitting between them. The CDR3 runs to 14 residues. In DNA form, the CDR3 reads TGTGCCACCAGCAGAGTGGTCAGCAATCAGCCCCAGCATTTT. It is translated as CATSRVVSNQPQHF. The full variable domain, completed using reference TRBV15 and TRBJ1-5, is DAMVIQNPRYQVTQFGKPVTLSCSQTLNHNVMYWYQQKSSQAPKLLFHYYDKDFNNEADTPDNFQSRRPNTSFCFLDIRSPGLGDTAMYLCATSRVVSNQPQHFGDGTRLSIL.